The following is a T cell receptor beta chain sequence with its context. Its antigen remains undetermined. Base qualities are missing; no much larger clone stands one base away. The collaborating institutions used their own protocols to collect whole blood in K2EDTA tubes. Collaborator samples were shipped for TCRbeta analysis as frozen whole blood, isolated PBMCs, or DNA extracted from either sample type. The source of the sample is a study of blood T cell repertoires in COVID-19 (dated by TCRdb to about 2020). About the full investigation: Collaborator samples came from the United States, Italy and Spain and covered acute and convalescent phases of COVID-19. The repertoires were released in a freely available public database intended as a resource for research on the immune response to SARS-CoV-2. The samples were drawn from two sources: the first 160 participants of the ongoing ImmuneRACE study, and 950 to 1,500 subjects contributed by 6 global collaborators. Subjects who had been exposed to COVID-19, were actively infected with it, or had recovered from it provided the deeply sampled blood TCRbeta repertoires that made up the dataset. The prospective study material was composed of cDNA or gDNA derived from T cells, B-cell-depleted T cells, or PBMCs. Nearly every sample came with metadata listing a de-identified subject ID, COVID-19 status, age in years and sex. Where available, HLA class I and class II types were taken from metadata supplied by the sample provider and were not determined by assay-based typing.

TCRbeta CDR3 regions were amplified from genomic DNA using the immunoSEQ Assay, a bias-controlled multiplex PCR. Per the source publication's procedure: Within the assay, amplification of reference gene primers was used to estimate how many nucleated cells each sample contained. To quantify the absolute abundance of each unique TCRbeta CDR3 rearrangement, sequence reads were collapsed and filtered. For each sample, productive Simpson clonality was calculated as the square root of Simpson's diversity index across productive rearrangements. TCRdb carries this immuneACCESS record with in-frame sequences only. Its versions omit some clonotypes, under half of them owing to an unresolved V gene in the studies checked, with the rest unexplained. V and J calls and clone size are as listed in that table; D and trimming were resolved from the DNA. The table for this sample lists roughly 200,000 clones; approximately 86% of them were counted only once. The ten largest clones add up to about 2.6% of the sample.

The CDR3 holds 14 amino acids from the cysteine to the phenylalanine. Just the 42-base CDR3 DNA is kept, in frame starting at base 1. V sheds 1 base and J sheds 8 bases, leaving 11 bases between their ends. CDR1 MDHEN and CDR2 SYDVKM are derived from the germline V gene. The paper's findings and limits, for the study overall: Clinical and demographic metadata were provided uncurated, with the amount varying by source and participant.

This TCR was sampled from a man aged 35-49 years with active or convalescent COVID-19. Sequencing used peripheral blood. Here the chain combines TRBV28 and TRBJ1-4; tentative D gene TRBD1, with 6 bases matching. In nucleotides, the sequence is TGTGCCAGCAGTTTATCCCAGGGGACGGAAAAACTGTTTTTT. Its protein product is CASSLSQGTEKLFF.